The 10 T cell receptor beta chains in this list originate from one sample, sequenced in a study of T cell responses to AZD1222 COVID-19 vaccine. Clones were read by immunoSEQ multiplex PCR, and TCRdb kept only the in-frame ones, dropping some. The table shows approximately 73,000 clones, with 70% to 85% occurring only once. The sequencing here drew on peripheral blood, taken on day 0 of AZD1222 vaccination. These receptors were taken from an adult in good health.

This clone was seen once. This sequence joins TRBV4-1 and TRBJ2-7; TRBD1 matches at 7 bases. With V trimmed by 4 bases and J by 3 bases, 3 bases remained unmatched. Germline V CDR1 and CDR2: MGHRA, YSYEKL. This CDR3 is 13 amino acids long. Here the CDR3 DNA reads TGCGCCAGCAGCCGAGGGACAGTCTACGAGCAGTACTTC. It specifies CASSRGTVYEQYF.

This chain uses TRBV3-1 (or the pseudogene TRBV3-2) with TRBJ2-2; D remains ambiguous. Trimming stripped 4 bases from V and 1 base from J, with 7 bases between. The V gene's germline CDR1 is LGHDT and CDR2 YNNKEL (reference sequence). The length of the CDR3 is 14 residues. The CDR3 DNA is TGTGCCAGCAGCCCTGGATTGAACACCGGGGAGCTGTTTTTT. It codes for CASSPGLNTGELFF.

This rearrangement joins TRBV7-2 to TRBJ1-1; TRBD1 matches 9 bases. CDR3 length: 16 residues. Looked up from germline, CDR1 is SGHTA and CDR2 is FQGNSA. J was trimmed by 2 bases and V by 5 bases; bases with no gene match: 9. The CDR3 sequence is CASSLLMGQGNTEAFF. The CDR3 coding sequence is TGTGCCAGCAGCCTATTAATGGGACAGGGAAACACTGAAGCTTTCTTT. The entire variable domain, with the rest obtained from reference TRBV7-2 and TRBJ1-1, is as follows: GAGVSQSPSNKVTEKGKDVELRCDPISGHTALYWYRQSLGQGLEFLIYFQGNSAPDKSGLPSDRFSAERTGGSVSTLTIQRTQQEDSAVYLCASSLLMGQGNTEAFFGQGTRLTVV.

The chain carries TRBV4-3 and TRBJ2-1; possible D gene TRBD2, 7 bases. CDR1 is LGHNA and CDR2 is YSLEER in the germline V gene. The germline V and J ends were trimmed by 0 bases and 2 bases, with 14 bases remaining between them. CDR3 length: 17 residues. DNA for the CDR3: TGCGCCAGCAGCCAAGATCGGGGGGCACCCACCTACAATGAGCAGTTCTTC. Residues: CASSQDRGAPTYNEQFF.

The rearrangement uses TRBV2 and TRBJ2-1; 9 bases match TRBD2. The CDR3 totals 15 residues. Germline V gene sequence: CDR1 SNHLY, CDR2 FYNNEI. The J segment lost 5 bases and the V segment lost 6 bases, leaving 8 bases of the junction unmatched. CDR3 region: CASRELAGHDNEQFF. CDR3 in DNA: TGTGCCAGCAGGGAACTAGCGGGCCACGACAATGAGCAGTTCTTC.

The rearrangement links TRBV12-5 to TRBJ1-3; 11 nucleotides align to TRBD1. The length of the CDR3 is 18 residues. The germline gives CDR1 LGHNT, CDR2 FRNRAP. J lost 1 base, V lost 1 base, and 6 bases had no gene match. CDR3 bases: TGTGCTAGTGGTTTGGGCCATGGACAGGGGGCATCTGGAAACACCATATATTTT. Translated: CASGLGHGQGASGNTIYF.

This clone occurred once. The chain employs TRBV5-4 and TRBJ1-1, with D perhaps matching TRBD1 (5 bases). Germline V gene lookup returns CDR1 SGHNT and CDR2 YYREEE (reference sequence). The CDR3 sequence is 15 residues long. The ends were cut back, 4 bases at V and 0 bases at J, with 13 bases in the middle. DNA of the CDR3: TGTGCCAGCAGCCCGGGACGAGTGATGAACACTGAAGCTTTCTTT. It yields the protein CASSPGRVMNTEAFF.

The J gene is TRBJ2-5, the V gene TRBV6-5; TRBD1 or TRBD2 may be the D gene (5 bases each). Trimming took 0 bases from V and 1 from J, leaving 9 bases between them. The length of the CDR3 is 15 residues. CDR1 and CDR2 (germline): MNHEY, SVGAGI. The CDR3 DNA reads TGTGCCAGCAGTTACTCGAAGGGACCCCAAGAGACCCAGTACTTC. Translating it yields CASSYSKGPQETQYF.

This rearrangement joins TRBV9 to TRBJ2-3, with TRBD2 identical over 14 bases. The CDR3 has 17 amino acids. V lost 4 bases, J lost 2 bases, and 6 bases stayed unmatched. Germline V gene sequence: CDR1 SGDLS, CDR2 YYNGEE. CDR3 loop: CASSPGTSGSFTDTQYF. The CDR3 region has the DNA TGTGCCAGCAGCCCAGGGACTAGCGGGAGTTTCACAGATACGCAGTATTTT.

This clone was seen a single time. The chain is built from TRBV10-3 and TRBJ1-5, with D perhaps matching TRBD1 (5 bases). CDR3 length equals 14 residues. CDR1 and CDR2 (germline): ENHRY, SYGVKD. Trimming removed 11 bases from V and 0 bases from J, with 14 bases in between. The CDR3 loop is CASGTGNSNQPQHF. The CDR3 bases are TGTGCCTCCGGGACGGGGAATAGCAATCAGCCCCAGCATTTT.